This T cell receptor beta chain is from a study of human T cells and chemical hapten exposure. Study-level background: Alopecia areata, totalis and universalis patients, mostly female, were included. Slight differences in pooled library volume were the main source of varying TCR yields across samples.

The ends were cut back, 6 bases at V and 3 bases at J, with 13 bases in the middle. Germline CDR1 and CDR2: SEHNR and FQNEAQ (reference sequence). This CDR3 has 14 residues. Stated time point: patch test 1, 2 weeks after DPC sensitization. Treatment defined: therapeutic diphenylcyclopropenone sensitization with weekly scalp DPC. Whole blood that had not been fractionated was the source of extracted total RNA. Each patch test followed a blood draw. In TCRdb, the RACE reads were re-called with MiXCR into one record per CDR3 protein. The sample lists roughly 34,000 distinct CDR3 sequences, approximately 6.3% occurring once.

This chain uses TRBV7-9 with TRBJ2-3; D tentatively fits TRBD1 or TRBD2 (5 bases each). The origin of this receptor is a woman aged 25 to 45 with alopecia areata. Some clones in this sample may be carry-over from other donors' samples. Sample: whole blood, taken in connection with sensitization to the hapten diphenylcyclopropenone (DPC). CDR3 sequence reads: CASSRGGGTDTQYF. CDR3 sequence (DNA): TGTGCCAGCAGTCGGGGCGGTGGGACAGATACGCAGTATTTT.